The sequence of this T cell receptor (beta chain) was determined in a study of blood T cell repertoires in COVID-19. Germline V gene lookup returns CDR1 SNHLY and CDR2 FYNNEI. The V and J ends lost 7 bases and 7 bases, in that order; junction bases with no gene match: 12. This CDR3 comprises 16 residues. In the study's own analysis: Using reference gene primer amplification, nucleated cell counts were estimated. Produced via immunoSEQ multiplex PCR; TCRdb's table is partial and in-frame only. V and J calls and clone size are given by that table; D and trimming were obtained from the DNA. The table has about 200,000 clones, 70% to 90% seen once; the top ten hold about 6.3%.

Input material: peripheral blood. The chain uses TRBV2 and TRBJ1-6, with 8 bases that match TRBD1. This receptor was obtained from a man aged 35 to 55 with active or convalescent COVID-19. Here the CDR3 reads CASIQDRDMWNSPLHF. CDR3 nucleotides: TGTGCCAGCATCCAGGACAGGGATATGTGGAATTCACCCCTCCACTTT. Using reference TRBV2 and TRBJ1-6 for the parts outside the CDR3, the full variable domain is EPEVTQTPSHQVTQMGQEVILRCVPISNHLYFYWYRQILGQKVEFLVSFYNNEISEKSEIFDDQFSVERPDGSNFTLKIRSTKLEDSAMYFCASIQDRDMWNSPLHFGNGTRLTVT.